The entry that follows covers one T cell receptor beta chain sequence. The antigen is not known. The CDR3 contains 16 residues. The V gene's germline CDR1 is MDHEN and CDR2 SYDVKM. Trimming cost V 2 bases and J 1 base, with 14 bases left between them. This sample was taken from a study of vaccination effects on CD4 cells after COVID-19. Study-level findings and limits: There was marked clonal contraction among infection- and vaccine-induced clones late after vaccination.

Antigen-specific CD4+ T cell clonotypes were called by their expansion after viral peptide-pool culture in ViraFEST. Subsequent to roughly 9 days of culture, CD4+ T cells were isolated. Two doses of BNT162b2 or mRNA-1273 vaccine were administered to participants. Recipients of the vaccine had no prior SARS-CoV-2 infection and negative nucleocapsid antibodies. Here immunoSEQ multiplex PCR was the method, and the copy in TCRdb shows in-frame clones only, minus some. The repertoire includes about 64,000 clones, roughly three quarters of them detected once, and approximately 1.9% sits in the top ten. This sample comprised CD4+ T cells from PBMCs cultured with HCoV-OC43 spike peptides, obtained after COVID-19 vaccination. Subset here: HCoV-OC43 spike overlapping peptide pool stimulation. This clonotype was sampled from a human donor who received a COVID-19 vaccine. The V call is TRBV28, the J call TRBJ1-2, with a weak D call TRBD1 (6 bases). The DNA for the CDR3 is TGTGCCAGCAGTTTAAAGGGTCGCAGGGGTAACTATGGCTACACCTTC. Translated, it gives CASSLKGRRGNYGYTF.